The next 5 T cell receptor beta chains were all read from a single sample in a study of response to subunit inactivated influenza vaccine. TCRdb fed the RT-PCR reads into MiXCR, producing one record per CDR3 protein. This sample has around 190,000 distinct CDR3 sequences, with nearly 9.5% found just once. The sample here was non-naive T cells sorted from PBMCs, taken on the day of vaccination. All receptors come from a man over 45 who received an inactivated influenza vaccine.

This chain joins TRBV5-1 and TRBJ1-2, with D hard to call. The CDR3 totals 12 residues. The V end lost 0 bases, the J end lost 8 bases, and 8 bases lay between the germline ends. Looked up from germline, CDR1 is SGHRS and CDR2 is YFSETQ. For the CDR3, the DNA is TGCGCCAGCAGCTTGGAGCTGGAGGGCTACACCTTC. It encodes CASSLELEGYTF.

This clonotype turned up a few times. The rearrangement uses TRBV4-3 and TRBJ2-3; D gene uncertain. Trimming left V 0 bases short and J 6 bases short, with 7 bases between. The CDR3 sequence is 13 residues long. From germline, CDR1 is LGHNA and CDR2 YSLEER. This chain's CDR3 is CASSQELIDTQYF. The CDR3 DNA sequence: TGCGCCAGCAGCCAAGAACTAATTGATACGCAGTATTTT.

This chain connects TRBV6-1 to TRBJ1-5, with TRBD1 identical over 7 bases. CDR1 is MNHNS and CDR2 is SASEGT in the germline V gene. This CDR3 is built from 15 residues. V was pared by 6 bases and J by 7 bases, with 12 bases of the junction left unmatched. CDR3 sequence reads: CASRDGRQGVQPQHF. CDR3 bases: TGTGCCAGCAGGGATGGTAGACAGGGCGTACAGCCCCAGCATTTT.

The genes are TRBV28 and TRBJ2-4; TRBD2 matches at 7 bases. Germline lookup yields CDR1 MDHEN and CDR2 SYDVKM. V lost 6 bases, J lost 2 bases, and 4 bases stayed unmatched. The CDR3 runs 14 residues. CDR3 sequence: CASRGAGSKNIQYF. Written as DNA, the CDR3 is TGTGCCAGCAGGGGAGCGGGATCCAAAAACATTCAGTACTTC. Supplemented by reference TRBV28 and TRBJ2-4, the full variable domain reads DVKVTQSSRYLVKRTGEKVFLECVQDMDHENMFWYRQDPGLGLRLIYFSYDVKMKEKGDIPEGYSVSREKKERFSLILESASTNQTSMYLCASRGAGSKNIQYFGAGTRLSVL.

The rearrangement joins TRBV6-2 or TRBV6-3 to TRBJ1-2; D call uncertain. The CDR3 sequence is 13 residues long. V was clipped by 0 bases and J by 8 bases, with 10 bases between them. Germline V gene data show CDR1 as MNHEY and CDR2 as SVGEGT. The CDR3 nucleotides are TGTGCCAGCAGTTACTCGAAAGGGAGCGGCTACACCTTC. Its protein is CASSYSKGSGYTF.